This TCR beta chain was sequenced during a study of shared clonotypes between healthy human individuals. Sequencing was performed with immunoSEQ multiplex PCR; in TCRdb, only in-frame clones are kept and a portion is missing. Counted here are approximately 2.4 million clones, roughly 95% occurring once; the ten biggest clones make up 0.1% to 0.15%. Study-wide findings and caveats: The sharing of 4.5% to 6.5% of naive CD4 clonotypes was seen across a handful of donors. Generally, naive subsets (rather than memory subsets) showed larger estimated richness.

Germline CDR1 SGHTA, CDR2 FQGNSA. The length of the CDR3 is 15 residues. V shed 5 bases and J shed 5 bases, with 18 bases lying between them. Concerning this clone itself: Its antigen is not known. Distinct nucleotide sequences in the sample also encode this CDR3.

Those who donated were healthy HIV-negative adults, with no recent acute infections or vaccinations reported. The study drew all its donors from Caucasian adults living in Nashville, Tennessee. Sequenced: naive CD4+ T cells sorted from blood. Subset indicated: CD45RA+ positively selected. The source is a man in his late teens or twenties in good health. V is TRBV7-2 and J is TRBJ2-5; tentatively, D is TRBD1 or TRBD2 (6 bases each). The CDR3 loop reads CASSPRVGGRETQYF. DNA for the CDR3: TGTGCCAGCAGCCCAAGAGTTGGGGGGCGTGAGACCCAGTACTTC.